This T cell receptor beta chain stems from a study of cytomegalovirus exposure and HLA in healthy donors. Study results and limitations: There were several of the most significant clusters that appeared linked to common viral pathogens in a later analysis. It was likely that a cluster of highly shared sequence variants was a sequencing artifact.

As regards this clone: The antigen remains unidentified.

Trimming took off 3 bases at V and 2 bases at J, with 7 bases between the two ends. CDR1 is KGHSH and CDR2 is LQKENI in the germline V gene. The CDR3 contains 13 residues. Vbeta (60) and Jbeta (13) primers were used in the PCR. The method was immunoSEQ multiplex PCR; TCRdb's version includes in-frame clones alone and lacks a portion of them. This sample has fewer than 200,000 clones, with roughly 81% found just once. The rearrangement links TRBV18 to TRBJ2-5; D unclear. The sample comprised PBMCs. The origin of this receptor is a woman aged 45-59 years in good health and CMV-seronegative. The CDR3 nucleotides read TGTGCCAGCTCACCGACACGACAAGAGACCCAGTACTTC. This gives the protein CASSPTRQETQYF.